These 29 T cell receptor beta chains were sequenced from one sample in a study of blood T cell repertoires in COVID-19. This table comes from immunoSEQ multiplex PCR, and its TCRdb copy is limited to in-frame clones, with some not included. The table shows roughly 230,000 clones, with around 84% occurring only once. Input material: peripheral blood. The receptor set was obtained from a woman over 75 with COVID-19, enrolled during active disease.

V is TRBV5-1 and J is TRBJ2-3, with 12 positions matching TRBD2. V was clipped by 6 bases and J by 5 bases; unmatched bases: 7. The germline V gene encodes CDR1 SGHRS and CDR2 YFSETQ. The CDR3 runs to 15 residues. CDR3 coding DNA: TGCGCCAGCATGCCTAGCGGGGGGGCAGGAGATACGCAGTATTTT. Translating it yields CASMPSGGAGDTQYF.

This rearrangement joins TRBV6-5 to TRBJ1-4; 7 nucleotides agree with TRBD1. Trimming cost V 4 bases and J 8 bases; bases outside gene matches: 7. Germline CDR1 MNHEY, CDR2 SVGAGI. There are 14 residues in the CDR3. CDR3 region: CASSSGGLDEKLFF. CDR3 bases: TGTGCCAGCAGTTCAGGGGGGTTGGACGAAAAACTGTTTTTT.

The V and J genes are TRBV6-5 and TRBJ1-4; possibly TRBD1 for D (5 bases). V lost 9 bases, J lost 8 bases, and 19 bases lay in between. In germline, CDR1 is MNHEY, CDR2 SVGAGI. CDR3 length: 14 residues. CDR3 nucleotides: TGTGCCAGTCACCCCGGGGGGGGTGGAGAAAAACTGTTTTTT. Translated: CASHPGGGGEKLFF.

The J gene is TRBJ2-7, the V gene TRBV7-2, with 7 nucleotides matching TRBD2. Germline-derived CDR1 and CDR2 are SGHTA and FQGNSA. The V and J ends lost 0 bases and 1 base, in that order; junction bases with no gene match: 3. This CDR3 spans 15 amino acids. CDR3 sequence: CASSLAGGRSYEQYF. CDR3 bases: TGTGCCAGCAGCTTAGCAGGCGGGAGATCCTACGAGCAGTACTTC.

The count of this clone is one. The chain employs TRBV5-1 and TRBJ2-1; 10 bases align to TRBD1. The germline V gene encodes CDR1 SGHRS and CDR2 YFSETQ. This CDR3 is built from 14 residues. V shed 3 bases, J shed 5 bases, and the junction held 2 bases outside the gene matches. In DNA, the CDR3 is TGCGCCAGCAGCTGGGGACAGGGGAACAATGAGCAGTTCTTC. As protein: CASSWGQGNNEQFF.

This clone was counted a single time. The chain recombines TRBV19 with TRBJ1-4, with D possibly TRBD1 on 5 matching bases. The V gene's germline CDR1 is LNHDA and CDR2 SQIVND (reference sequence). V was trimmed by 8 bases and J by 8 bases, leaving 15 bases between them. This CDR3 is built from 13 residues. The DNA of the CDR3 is TGTGCCAGTGAAGGGGCAAACGGGGAAAAACTGTTTTTT. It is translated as CASEGANGEKLFF.

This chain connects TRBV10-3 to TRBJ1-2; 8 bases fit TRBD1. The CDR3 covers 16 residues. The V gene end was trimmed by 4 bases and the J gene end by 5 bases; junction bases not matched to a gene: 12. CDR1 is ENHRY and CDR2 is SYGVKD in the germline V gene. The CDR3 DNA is TGTGCCATCAGTGCAGACGGAACAGGGGGTGGTTATGGCTACACCTTC. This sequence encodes CAISADGTGGGYGYTF.

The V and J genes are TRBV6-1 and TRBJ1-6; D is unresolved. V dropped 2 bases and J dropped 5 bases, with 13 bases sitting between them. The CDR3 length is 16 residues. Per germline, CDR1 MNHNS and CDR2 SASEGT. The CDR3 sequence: CASSESDFSDNSPLHF. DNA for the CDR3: TGTGCCAGCAGTGAAAGCGATTTTTCGGATAATTCACCCCTCCACTTT.

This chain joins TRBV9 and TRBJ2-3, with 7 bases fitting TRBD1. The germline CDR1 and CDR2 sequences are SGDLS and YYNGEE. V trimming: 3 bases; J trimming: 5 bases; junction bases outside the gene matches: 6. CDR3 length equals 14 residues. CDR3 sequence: CASSGTGAIDTQYF. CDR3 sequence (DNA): TGTGCCAGCAGCGGAACAGGGGCGATAGATACGCAGTATTTT.

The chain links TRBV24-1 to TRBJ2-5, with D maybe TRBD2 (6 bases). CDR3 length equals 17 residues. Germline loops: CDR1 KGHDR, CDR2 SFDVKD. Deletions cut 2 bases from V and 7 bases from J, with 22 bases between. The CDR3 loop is CATSDSSSYGTLMTQYF. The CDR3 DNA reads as TGTGCCACCAGTGATTCCTCTTCCTACGGGACTCTTATGACCCAGTACTTC.

CDR3 in DNA: TGCGCCAGCAACGGACAGATCACAGATACGCAGTATTTT. This translates into CASNGQITDTQYF. This rearrangement joins TRBV10-1 to TRBJ2-3; possibly TRBD1 for D (6 bases). The CDR3 loop spans 13 amino acids. Trimming removed 7 bases at V and 2 bases at J, with 10 bases between. CDR1 and CDR2 (germline): WNHNN, SYGVQD (reference sequence).

The CDR3 DNA is TGTGCCACCGACCCCTGGGAGGGATTTAGCAATCAGCCCCAGCATTTT. It codes for CATDPWEGFSNQPQHF. The V gene is TRBV19, the J gene TRBJ1-5; D not certain. This CDR3 spans 16 amino acids. Germline lookup yields CDR1 LNHDA and CDR2 SQIVND (reference sequence). V was clipped by 10 bases and J by 0 bases, with 19 bases between them.

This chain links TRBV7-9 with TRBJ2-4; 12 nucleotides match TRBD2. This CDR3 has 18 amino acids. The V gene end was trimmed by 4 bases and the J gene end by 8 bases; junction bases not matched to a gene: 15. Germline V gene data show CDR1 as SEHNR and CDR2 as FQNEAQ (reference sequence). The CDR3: CASSSFPRLAGAADIQYF. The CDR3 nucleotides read TGTGCCAGCAGCTCGTTTCCGAGACTAGCGGGGGCGGCGGACATTCAGTACTTC.

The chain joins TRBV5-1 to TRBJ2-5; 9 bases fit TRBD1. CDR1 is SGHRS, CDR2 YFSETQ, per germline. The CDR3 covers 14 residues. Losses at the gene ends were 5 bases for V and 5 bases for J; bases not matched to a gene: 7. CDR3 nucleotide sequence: TGCGCCAGCAGAGAACAGGGGGCGAAGGAGACCCAGTACTTC. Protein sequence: CASREQGAKETQYF.

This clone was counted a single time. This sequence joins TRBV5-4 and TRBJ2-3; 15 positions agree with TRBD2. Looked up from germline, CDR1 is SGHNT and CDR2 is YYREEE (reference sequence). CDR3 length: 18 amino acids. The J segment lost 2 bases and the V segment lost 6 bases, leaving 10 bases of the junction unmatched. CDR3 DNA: TGTGCCAGCAACATGGGGACTAGCGGGGGGCTGCTCACAGATACGCAGTATTTT. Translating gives CASNMGTSGGLLTDTQYF.

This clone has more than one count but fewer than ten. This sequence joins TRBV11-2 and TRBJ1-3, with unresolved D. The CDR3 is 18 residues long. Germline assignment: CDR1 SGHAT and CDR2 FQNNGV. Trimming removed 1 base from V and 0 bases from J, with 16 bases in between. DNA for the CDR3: TGTGCCAGCAGCTTAGGTTCGAGCCGGGGATTCTCTGGAAACACCATATATTTT. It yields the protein CASSLGSSRGFSGNTIYF. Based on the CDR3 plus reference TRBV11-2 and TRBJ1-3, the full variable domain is EAGVAQSPRYKIIEKRQSVAFWCNPISGHATLYWYQQILGQGPKLLIQFQNNGVVDDSQLPKDRFSAERLKGVDSTLKIQPAKLEDSAVYLCASSLGSSRGFSGNTIYFGEGSWLTVV.

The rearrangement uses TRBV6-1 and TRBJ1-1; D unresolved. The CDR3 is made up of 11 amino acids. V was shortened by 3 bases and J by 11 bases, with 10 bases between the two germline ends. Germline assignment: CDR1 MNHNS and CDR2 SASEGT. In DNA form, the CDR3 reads TGTGCCAGCAGTGAGCTCGGCGGGGCTTTCTTT. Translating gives CASSELGGAFF.

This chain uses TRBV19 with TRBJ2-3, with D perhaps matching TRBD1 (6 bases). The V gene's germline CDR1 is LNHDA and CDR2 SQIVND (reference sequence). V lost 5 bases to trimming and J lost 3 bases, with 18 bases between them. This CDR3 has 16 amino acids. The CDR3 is CASSYPTGKKTDTQYF. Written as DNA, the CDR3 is TGTGCCAGTAGTTACCCTACAGGGAAGAAAACAGATACGCAGTATTTT.

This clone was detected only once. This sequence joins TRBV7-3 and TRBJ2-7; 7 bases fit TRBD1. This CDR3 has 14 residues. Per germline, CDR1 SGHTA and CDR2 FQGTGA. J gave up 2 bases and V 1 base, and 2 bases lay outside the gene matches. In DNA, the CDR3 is TGTGCCAGCAGCTTAAACAGGGGCCCCTACGAGCAGTACTTC. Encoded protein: CASSLNRGPYEQYF. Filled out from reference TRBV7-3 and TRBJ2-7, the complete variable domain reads GAGVSQTPSNKVTEKGKYVELRCDPISGHTALYWYRQSLGQGPEFLIYFQGTGAADDSGLPNDRFFAVRPEGSVSTLKIQRTERGDSAVYLCASSLNRGPYEQYFGPGTRLTVT.

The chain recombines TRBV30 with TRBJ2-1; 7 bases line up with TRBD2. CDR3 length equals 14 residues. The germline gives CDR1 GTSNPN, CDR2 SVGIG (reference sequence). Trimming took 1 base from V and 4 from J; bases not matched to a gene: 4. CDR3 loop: CAWSGERGYNEQFF. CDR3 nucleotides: TGTGCCTGGAGTGGAGAGCGGGGATACAATGAGCAGTTCTTC.

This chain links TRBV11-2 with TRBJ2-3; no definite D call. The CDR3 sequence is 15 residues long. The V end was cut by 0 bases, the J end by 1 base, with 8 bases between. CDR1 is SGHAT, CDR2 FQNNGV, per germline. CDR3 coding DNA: TGTGCCAGCAGCTTAGACCAGCGCCGCACAGATACGCAGTATTTT. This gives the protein CASSLDQRRTDTQYF.

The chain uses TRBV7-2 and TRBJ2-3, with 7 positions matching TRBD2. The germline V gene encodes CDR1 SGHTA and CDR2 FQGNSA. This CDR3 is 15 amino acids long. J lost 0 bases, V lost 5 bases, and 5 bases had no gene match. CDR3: CASSQMGGSTDTQYF. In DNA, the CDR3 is TGTGCCAGCAGCCAGATGGGGGGGAGCACAGATACGCAGTATTTT.

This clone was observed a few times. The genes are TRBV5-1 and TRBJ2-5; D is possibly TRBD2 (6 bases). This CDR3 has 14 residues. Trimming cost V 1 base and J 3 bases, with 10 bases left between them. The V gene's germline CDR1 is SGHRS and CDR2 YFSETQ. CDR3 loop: CASSLLGGKETQYF. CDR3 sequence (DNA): TGCGCCAGCAGCTTGCTGGGAGGAAAAGAGACCCAGTACTTC.

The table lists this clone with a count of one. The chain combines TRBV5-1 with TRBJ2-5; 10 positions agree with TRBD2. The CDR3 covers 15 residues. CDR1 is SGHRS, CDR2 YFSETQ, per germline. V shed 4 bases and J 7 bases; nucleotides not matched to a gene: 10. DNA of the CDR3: TGCGCCAGCAGCCTATCTAGCGGGGGATGGGGGACCCAGTACTTC. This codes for CASSLSSGGWGTQYF.

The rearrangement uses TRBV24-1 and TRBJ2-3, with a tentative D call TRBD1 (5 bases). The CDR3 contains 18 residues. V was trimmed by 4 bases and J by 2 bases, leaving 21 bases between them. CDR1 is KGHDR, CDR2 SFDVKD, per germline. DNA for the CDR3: TGTGCCACCAGTGACCTAGGGGTAGGCGAGATCAACACAGATACGCAGTATTTT. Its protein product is CATSDLGVGEINTDTQYF.

CDR3 DNA: TGTGCCAGCAGAGATAGCGGGGGGGCCGGCTCCTACAATGAGCAGTTCTTC. Encoded protein: CASRDSGGAGSYNEQFF. The J gene is TRBJ2-1, the V gene TRBV10-3; the match to TRBD2 covers 11 bases. Per the germline V gene, CDR1 is ENHRY and CDR2 is SYGVKD. After removal of 10 bases from V and 0 bases from J, the junction contained 11 bases not matched to a gene. The CDR3 runs 17 residues.

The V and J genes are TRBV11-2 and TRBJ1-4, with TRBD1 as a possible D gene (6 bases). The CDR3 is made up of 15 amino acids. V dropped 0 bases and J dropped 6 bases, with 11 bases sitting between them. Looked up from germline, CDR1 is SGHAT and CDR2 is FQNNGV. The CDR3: CASSLDDRSDEKLFF. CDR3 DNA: TGTGCCAGCAGCTTAGACGACAGGAGCGATGAAAAACTGTTTTTT.

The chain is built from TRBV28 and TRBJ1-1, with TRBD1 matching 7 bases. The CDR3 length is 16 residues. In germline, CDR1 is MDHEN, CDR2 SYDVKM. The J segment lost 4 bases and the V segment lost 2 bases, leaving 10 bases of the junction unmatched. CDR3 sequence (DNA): TGTGCCAGCAGTTTAGGAGGACAGGCACGGGGCACTGAAGCTTTCTTT. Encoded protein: CASSLGGQARGTEAFF.

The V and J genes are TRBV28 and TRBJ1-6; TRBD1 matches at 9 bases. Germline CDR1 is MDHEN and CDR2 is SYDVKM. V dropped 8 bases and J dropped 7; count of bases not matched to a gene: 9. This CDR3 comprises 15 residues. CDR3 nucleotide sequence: TGTGCCAGCGGAACAGGGGGCTTGGGAAATTCACCCCTCCACTTT. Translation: CASGTGGLGNSPLHF.